The next 9 T cell receptor beta chains were all read from a single sample in a study of blood T cells in healthy people across ages (dated by TCRdb to between 2015 and 2016). Libraries were prepared through 5' RACE. Instrument on record: Illumina HiSeq 2500. The second PCR ran for about 6 to 11 cycles and used a J-beta primer mix along with a sample-barcoded 5' primer. Using fastp trimming at Q25 and MiXCR clonotype assembly, TCRdb reanalyzed the public sequencing data and kept in-frame beta chains. Each record represents a unique CDR3 protein, reported with the most common genes and DNA among its rows. A total of more than 800,000 distinct CDR3 sequences appear in this sample, more than 25% of them only once. The ten biggest clones cover roughly a sixth of the sample. Sequences were obtained from blood. Source of these receptors: a woman older than 75 in good health.

This clonotype was detected ten times or more. The chain carries TRBV3-1 and TRBJ2-3; D is ambiguous. This CDR3 spans 12 amino acids. Trimming took 1 base from V and 7 from J, leaving 6 bases between them. Germline V lookup: CDR1 LGHDT, CDR2 YNNKEL (reference sequence). This CDR3 is CASSQVGHTQYF. DNA for the CDR3: TGTGCCAGCAGCCAAGTGGGCCATACGCAGTATTTT.

V is TRBV20-1 and J is TRBJ2-3; TRBD2 might be the D (5 bases). V lost 0 bases and J 2 bases, leaving 18 bases between the germline ends. Per the germline V gene, CDR1 is DFQATT and CDR2 is SNEGSKA (reference sequence). This CDR3 comprises 17 residues. As DNA, the CDR3 is TGCAGTGCTAGAGACCCTCTGGGAGCGGCCCTCACAGATACGCAGTATTTT. It specifies CSARDPLGAALTDTQYF.

This clonotype was observed many times. V and J are TRBV9 and TRBJ2-5; D ambiguous. Trimming cost V 6 bases and J 0 bases, with 12 bases left between them. CDR3 length: 14 residues. The germline V gene has CDR1 SGDLS and CDR2 YYNGEE. CDR3 in amino acids: CASNPGTNQETQYF. The CDR3 DNA reads as TGTGCCAGCAATCCCGGCACAAACCAAGAGACCCAGTACTTC.

On this clonotype itself: The junction departs from the called germline gene at one end, perhaps through a read error. The J gene is TRBJ2-6, the V gene TRBV15; 7 bases agree with TRBD2. This CDR3 comprises 17 residues. Germline V gene data show CDR1 as LNHNV and CDR2 as YYDKDF (reference sequence). The chain's CDR3 is CATSRGAGVAGANVRTF. The CDR3 coding sequence is TGTGCCACCAGCAGAGGGGCGGGGGTGGCTGGGGCCAACGTCCGGACTTTC.

Concerning this clonotype itself: A much larger clone lies a single base off, so this may be a read error. The chain joins TRBV11-2 to TRBJ2-5; 11 bases align to TRBD2. The CDR3 spans 15 residues. V lost 1 base to trimming and J lost 11 bases; unmatched junction nucleotides: 9. CDR1 and CDR2 (germline): SGHAT, FQNNGV. The DNA for the CDR3 is TGTGCCAGCAGCTTAGCTCTAGCGGGGGGAAATGAGCAGTACTTC. Translating it yields CASSLALAGGNEQYF.

This clonotype has a handful of counts. The chain couples TRBV28 to TRBJ2-7; TRBD1 or TRBD2 may be the D gene (5 bases each). The V gene lost 5 bases and the J gene lost 6 bases, with 17 bases spanning the gap. CDR1 and CDR2 from the germline V gene are MDHEN and SYDVKM. This CDR3 has 14 amino acids. In DNA form, the CDR3 reads TGTGCCAGCAGTCCCGCCAGGGAGCATGGCGAGCAGTACTTC. Amino acids: CASSPAREHGEQYF.

For this clonotype: An end of the junction does not agree with germline; a read error may underlie this. This chain connects TRBV7-2 to TRBJ1-2; no definite D call. This CDR3 has 13 residues. Germline assignment: CDR1 SGHTA and CDR2 FQGNSA. In DNA, the CDR3 is TGTGCCAGCAGCCACCAAGTATCCTATGGCTTCACCTTC. This sequence encodes CASSHQVSYGFTF.

Notes on this clonotype: This may arise from a read error, as a much more abundant clone is one base away. CDR3 sequence: CASSLDPETRYF. The CDR3, as DNA: TGTGCCAGCAGCTTGGACCCAGAGACCCGGTACTTC. The rearrangement links TRBV5-4 to TRBJ2-5; D unclear. Germline V gene sequence: CDR1 SGHNT, CDR2 YYREEE (reference sequence). The CDR3 loop spans 12 amino acids.

In its sample, this clonotype was seen many times. The chain couples TRBV6-5 to TRBJ2-3; 11 nucleotides agree with TRBD2. CDR3 size: 15 residues. Losses at the gene ends were 6 bases for V and 5 bases for J; bases not matched to a gene: 7. CDR1 MNHEY and CDR2 SVGAGI come from the germline V gene. The DNA of the CDR3 is TGTGCCAGCAGCTATAGCGGGGGGGCGATAGATACGCAGTATTTT. Its translation: CASSYSGGAIDTQYF.